This passage covers 5 T cell receptor beta chains from one sample sequenced in a study of T cell clones after liver transplantation. Assay used: immunoSEQ multiplex PCR; TCRdb lists only in-frame clones, some missing. The table has 49,000 or so clones, over 65% seen once; the top ten hold around 9.4%. The input for sequencing was CD4+ T cells from blood, taken 54 months after liver transplant. These receptors all stem from a human patient who received a liver transplant. The graft donor may be the source of some T cells.

J is TRBJ2-5 and V is TRBV5-4, with D hard to call. CDR3 length: 14 residues. Germline-derived CDR1 and CDR2 are SGHNT and YYREEE (reference sequence). The V end was cut by 4 bases, the J end by 2 bases, with 12 bases between. In nucleotides, the CDR3 is TGTGCCAGCAGCCCGGGTCAGATACAAGAGACCCAGTACTTC. Translating it yields CASSPGQIQETQYF.

The chain joins TRBV28 to TRBJ1-6; D possibly corresponds to TRBD1 (5 bases). The CDR3 runs to 14 residues. V was cut by 5 bases and J by 10 bases, with 15 bases left in between. Germline CDR1 is MDHEN and CDR2 is SYDVKM. CDR3 sequence reads: CASSIRVGESPLHF. The CDR3 region has the DNA TGTGCCAGCAGTATCAGGGTCGGGGAATCACCCCTCCACTTT.

The chain couples TRBV10-3 to TRBJ2-1, with TRBD2 matching over 11 bases. The germline V gene encodes CDR1 ENHRY and CDR2 SYGVKD. V gave up 0 bases and J gave up 4 bases; unmatched junction bases: 5. CDR3 length equals 17 residues. The CDR3: CAISESLAGGIYNEQFF. In DNA form, the CDR3 reads TGTGCCATCAGTGAGTCCCTAGCGGGGGGTATATACAATGAGCAGTTCTTC.

The chain links TRBV11-2 to TRBJ1-6; no clear D. V lost 5 bases to trimming and J lost 9 bases, with 17 bases between them. The CDR3 sequence is 15 residues long. Germline CDR1 is SGHAT and CDR2 is FQNNGV. In nucleotides, the CDR3 is TGTGCCAGCAGCCTGCAAGTGGGCAGAGGTTCACCCCTCCACTTT. This gives the protein CASSLQVGRGSPLHF. The whole variable domain, filled in from reference TRBV11-2 and TRBJ1-6, reads EAGVAQSPRYKIIEKRQSVAFWCNPISGHATLYWYQQILGQGPKLLIQFQNNGVVDDSQLPKDRFSAERLKGVDSTLKIQPAKLEDSAVYLCASSLQVGRGSPLHFGNGTRLTVT.

This clone was recorded only once. The chain recombines TRBV19 with TRBJ1-6; a possible D gene is TRBD1 (6 bases). V lost 7 bases and J lost 8, with 12 bases in between. The CDR3 consists of 13 residues. From germline, CDR1 is LNHDA and CDR2 SQIVND (reference sequence). The CDR3 is CASTDRWDSPLHF. The CDR3 nucleotides read TGTGCCAGTACCGACAGGTGGGATTCACCCCTCCACTTT.